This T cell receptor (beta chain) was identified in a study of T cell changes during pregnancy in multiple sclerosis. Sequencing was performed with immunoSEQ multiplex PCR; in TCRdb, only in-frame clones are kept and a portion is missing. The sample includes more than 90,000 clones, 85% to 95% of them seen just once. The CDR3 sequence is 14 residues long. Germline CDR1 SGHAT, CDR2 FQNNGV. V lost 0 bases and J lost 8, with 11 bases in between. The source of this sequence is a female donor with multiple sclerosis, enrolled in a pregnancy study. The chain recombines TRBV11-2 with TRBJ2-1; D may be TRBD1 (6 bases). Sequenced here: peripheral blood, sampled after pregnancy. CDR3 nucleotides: TGTGCCAGCAGCTTAGACAGGGGAAGCGATGAGCAGTTCTTC. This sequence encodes CASSLDRGSDEQFF. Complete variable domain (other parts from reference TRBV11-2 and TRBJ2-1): EAGVAQSPRYKIIEKRQSVAFWCNPISGHATLYWYQQILGQGPKLLIQFQNNGVVDDSQLPKDRFSAERLKGVDSTLKIQPAKLEDSAVYLCASSLDRGSDEQFFGPGTRLTVL.